This TCR beta chain came from a study of STAT5B mutations in CD4+ large granular lymphocyte leukemia. Points from the study as a whole: Patient CD4-sorted repertoires looked more clonal than healthy CD4+ repertoires, even without putative leukemic clones.

TCRdb keeps only in-frame clones here, not all; method: immunoSEQ multiplex PCR. The data hold 35,000 to 45,000 clones, with approximately 83% observed a single time. In regard to this clone: Its cognate antigen is unknown.

This clonotype originated in a human donor in good health. The sample consisted of CD4+ T cells from blood buffy coats.

CDR3 protein: CASSSGREPSYEQYF. CDR3 nucleotide sequence: TGTGCCAGCAGCTCTGGTAGGGAACCCTCCTACGAGCAGTACTTC. This sequence joins TRBV7-9 and TRBJ2-7, with D hard to call. CDR3 length: 15 residues. Germline loops: CDR1 SEHNR, CDR2 FQNEAQ (reference sequence). The V and J ends lost 4 bases and 0 bases respectively, with 13 bases between them.